This T cell receptor (beta chain) was sequenced during a study of T-cell reconstitution after alpha-beta-depleted transplantation in children. Study results and caveats: Several hundred rapidly expanded clones from non-depleted graft cells reportedly supplied alpha-beta T cells about two months post-transplant. Recipient T cells and thymic progenitors that survived were the source of the high TCRbeta diversity seen at day 60 in some patients. Hyperexpanded clones declined; after one year, newly produced T cells mostly supplied diversity.

V gave up 1 base and J gave up 7 bases; unmatched junction bases: 3. CDR1 and CDR2 from the germline V gene are MNHEY and SVGEGT. This CDR3 spans 13 amino acids. The sample holds a few counts of this clonotype. Its target is unknown. Construction of the TCRbeta library involved unique molecular identifiers. TCRdb ran MiXCR on the PCR reads and lists one entry per CDR3 protein. This sample has some 830,000 distinct CDR3 sequences; 16% occur once, and the top ten carry just under 5%. The TCR originated in a male patient aged 10 to 17 who had a stem cell transplant for acute lymphoblastic leukemia, so the T cells may come from the graft donor. J is TRBJ1-1 and V is TRBV6-2 or TRBV6-3; the match to TRBD1 covers 7 bases. Specimen: PBMCs, mostly from graft donor cells, collected 360 days after TCRalphabeta/CD19-depleted stem cell transplant. The CDR3 sequence: CASSYWTGIEAFF. CDR3 coding DNA: TGTGCCAGCAGTTACTGGACAGGTATTGAAGCTTTCTTT.